The 26 T cell receptor beta chains in this list originate from one sample, sequenced in a study of blood T cell repertoires in COVID-19. The table came from immunoSEQ multiplex PCR; TCRdb's copy has only in-frame clones and leaves some out. The table lists approximately 58,000 clones, more than 80% of them singletons. The specimen sequenced was peripheral blood. The receptors shown here come from a woman of 80 years or more with active COVID-19.

The J gene is TRBJ2-3, the V gene TRBV2; TRBD2 agrees at 7 bases. There are 15 residues in the CDR3. Per germline, CDR1 SNHLY and CDR2 FYNNEI. J was trimmed by 3 bases and V by 5 bases; bases with no gene match: 8. CDR3 in amino acids: CASSWAGAGTDTQYF. CDR3 sequence (DNA): TGTGCCAGCAGTTGGGCGGGAGCGGGGACAGATACGCAGTATTTT.

The rearrangement joins TRBV6-5 to TRBJ2-7; TRBD1 matches 7 bases. Trimming at V came to 6 bases and at J to 3 bases, leaving 11 bases not matched to a gene. Germline CDR1 reads MNHEY; CDR2 reads SVGAGI. The CDR3 is 15 residues long. The CDR3 reads CASRPDRNPFYEQYV. The DNA of the CDR3 is TGTGCCAGCAGGCCGGACAGGAATCCTTTCTACGAGCAGTACGTC.

The rearrangement links TRBV11-2 to TRBJ2-1; 7 nucleotides line up with TRBD2. The germline V gene encodes CDR1 SGHAT and CDR2 FQNNGV. The CDR3 sequence is 15 residues long. The junction had 7 bases not matched to a gene; V was cut back by 3 bases and J by 5 bases. DNA of the CDR3: TGTGCCAGCAGCTTGAATAGCGGGTCCCACAATGAGCAGTTCTTC. This encodes CASSLNSGSHNEQFF. The whole variable domain, filled in from reference TRBV11-2 and TRBJ2-1, reads EAGVAQSPRYKIIEKRQSVAFWCNPISGHATLYWYQQILGQGPKLLIQFQNNGVVDDSQLPKDRFSAERLKGVDSTLKIQPAKLEDSAVYLCASSLNSGSHNEQFFGPGTRLTVL.

This clone appeared a single time. CDR3 region: CASSLRQPGLALETQYF. CDR3 sequence (DNA): TGTGCCAGCAGCTTACGCCAACCGGGACTAGCGCTAGAGACCCAGTACTTC. The chain uses TRBV7-6 and TRBJ2-5; 10 nucleotides align to TRBD2. This CDR3 contains 17 residues. The V gene end was trimmed by 2 bases and the J gene end by 4 bases; junction bases not matched to a gene: 10. Germline assignment: CDR1 SGHVS and CDR2 FNYEAQ.

The chain employs TRBV11-2 and TRBJ1-4; 7 bases map to TRBD1. V lost 5 bases, J lost 0 bases, and 9 bases stayed unmatched. The V gene's germline CDR1 is SGHAT and CDR2 FQNNGV. The CDR3 covers 17 residues. CDR3 loop: CASSAGTEGATNEKLFF. CDR3 nucleotide sequence: TGTGCCAGCAGCGCCGGGACAGAAGGAGCAACTAATGAAAAACTGTTTTTT.

J is TRBJ2-6 and V is TRBV20-1; D not certain. V gave up 5 bases and J gave up 2 bases, with 10 bases separating them. The CDR3 has 14 residues. Germline V lookup: CDR1 DFQATT, CDR2 SNEGSKA (reference sequence). The CDR3 spells CSARGGAGANVLTF. The DNA for the CDR3 is TGCAGTGCTCGTGGCGGAGCTGGGGCCAACGTCCTGACTTTC.

The chain recombines TRBV19 with TRBJ1-5; tentative D call: TRBD1 (6 bases). With 2 bases removed from V and 7 bases from J, the gap between germline ends came to 12 bases. Germline-derived CDR1 and CDR2 are LNHDA and SQIVND (reference sequence). The CDR3 loop spans 14 amino acids. The CDR3 here is CASSIPQGNQPQHF. DNA for the CDR3: TGTGCCAGTAGTATACCGCAGGGGAACCAGCCCCAGCATTTT. The complete variable domain, with remaining parts taken from reference TRBV19 and TRBJ1-5, reads DGGITQSPKYLFRKEGQNVTLSCEQNLNHDAMYWYRQDPGQGLRLIYYSQIVNDFQKGDIAEGYSVSREKKESFPLTVTSAQKNPTAFYLCASSIPQGNQPQHFGDGTRLSIL.

The CDR3 loop is CASSLDTGQGQGTEAFF. For the CDR3, the DNA is TGTGCCAGCAGCTTGGACACGGGACAGGGGCAGGGGACTGAAGCTTTCTTT. The V and J genes are TRBV5-5 and TRBJ1-1; 10 nucleotides align to TRBD1. The germline CDR1 and CDR2 sequences are SGHKS and YYEKEE (reference sequence). The CDR3 has 17 residues. V trimming: 0 bases; J trimming: 5 bases; junction bases outside the gene matches: 10.

The CDR3 spells CASSSGESGNTEAFF. CDR3 bases: TGTGCCAGCAGTAGCGGGGAGTCAGGGAACACTGAAGCTTTCTTT. The chain combines TRBV6-4 with TRBJ1-1; D not certain. V lost 5 bases to trimming and J lost 1 base, with 14 bases between them. Looked up from germline, CDR1 is MRHNA and CDR2 is SNTAGT. The CDR3 runs 15 residues.

This chain uses TRBV5-6 with TRBJ2-7; 13 bases map to TRBD2. The length of the CDR3 is 17 residues. Germline V CDR1 and CDR2: SGHDT, YYEEEE. Trimming cost V 2 bases and J 5 bases; bases outside gene matches: 10. This chain's CDR3 is CASSLTKTSGRVDEQYF. The CDR3 DNA reads TGTGCCAGCAGCTTAACAAAAACTAGCGGGAGGGTTGACGAGCAGTACTTC.

The chain recombines TRBV7-2 with TRBJ1-4; 8 nucleotides agree with TRBD1. V trimming: 1 base; J trimming: 8 bases; junction bases outside the gene matches: 3. The CDR3 spans 14 residues. Germline V gene data show CDR1 as SGHTA and CDR2 as FQGNSA. This chain's CDR3 is CASSLVQGGEKLFF. The CDR3, as DNA: TGTGCCAGCAGCTTAGTACAGGGGGGGGAAAAACTGTTTTTT.

CDR3 in DNA: TGTGCCAGCAGCCCTCGACAGGAAGAGACCCAGTACTTC. Encoded protein: CASSPRQEETQYF. This chain links TRBV7-9 with TRBJ2-5; D possibly corresponds to TRBD1 (6 bases). CDR1 SEHNR and CDR2 FQNEAQ come from the germline V gene (reference sequence). This CDR3 contains 13 residues. Between the trimmed V and J ends, which lost 5 bases and 3 bases, there was a span of 10 bases.

The table lists this clone with a few counts. This chain connects TRBV27 to TRBJ2-2; 8 nucleotides align to TRBD2. The CDR3 is 16 residues long. V gave up 2 bases and J gave up 7 bases; unmatched junction bases: 9. The germline V gene has CDR1 MNHEY and CDR2 SMNVEV (reference sequence). The CDR3 DNA reads TGTGCCAGCAGTTTAATTGCGGGAGGTGCTAACGGGGAGCTGTTTTTT. This gives the protein CASSLIAGGANGELFF.

V gene TRBV9 combines with J gene TRBJ1-6, with D maybe TRBD1 (6 bases). CDR3 length: 16 residues. V shed 4 bases and J shed 4 bases, with 15 bases lying between them. Germline V CDR1 and CDR2: SGDLS, YYNGEE. CDR3 region: CASSPRQQGYNSPLHF. CDR3 DNA sequence: TGTGCCAGCAGCCCCCGCCAACAGGGATATAATTCACCCCTCCACTTT.

This chain uses TRBV6-1 with TRBJ1-2; D may be TRBD1 (6 bases). V was cut by 0 bases and J by 6 bases, with 17 bases left in between. The CDR3 extends over 16 amino acids. CDR1 is MNHNS and CDR2 is SASEGT in the germline V gene. The CDR3 DNA is TGTGCCAGCAGTGAAGCGATTGCGGGGGCGGGGGATGGCTACACCTTC. It codes for CASSEAIAGAGDGYTF.

The V gene is TRBV5-4, the J gene TRBJ2-7, with D perhaps TRBD1 (6 bases). Trimming left V 4 bases short and J 2 bases short, with 19 bases between. The CDR3 sequence is 16 residues long. The V gene's germline CDR1 is SGHNT and CDR2 YYREEE (reference sequence). The CDR3 loop is CASSRGGGGRAYEQYF. CDR3 nucleotides: TGTGCCAGCAGCCGAGGGGGTGGGGGCCGAGCCTACGAGCAGTACTTC.

This sequence joins TRBV9 and TRBJ2-7; 9 bases are shared with TRBD1. Germline-derived CDR1 and CDR2 are SGDLS and YYNGEE. The V and J ends lost 3 bases and 3 bases, in that order; junction bases with no gene match: 4. The CDR3 runs to 14 residues. Written as DNA, the CDR3 is TGTGCCAGCAGCGGGACAGGGGAGGTCTACGAGCAGTACTTC. Translating it yields CASSGTGEVYEQYF.

As regards this clone: Relative to the germline gene, one junction end is altered; a read error may explain this. This rearrangement joins TRBV12-3 or TRBV12-4 to TRBJ2-3; TRBD2 agrees at 10 bases. This CDR3 spans 12 amino acids. The CDR3 nucleotides are TGTGCCAGCAGTTTTCGGCTAGCGGGAGCAAATTTT. This sequence encodes CASSFRLAGANF.

The V gene is TRBV29-1, the J gene TRBJ2-5; tentative D call: TRBD1 (6 bases). V lost 3 bases, J lost 5 bases, and 19 bases lay in between. In germline, CDR1 is SQVTM, CDR2 ANQGSEA. The CDR3 is 15 residues long. CDR3 protein: CSVELGPGAGETQYF. CDR3 nucleotides: TGCAGCGTTGAGTTGGGACCAGGGGCCGGGGAGACCCAGTACTTC.

The chain couples TRBV7-2 to TRBJ1-2; 7 bases match TRBD1. Looked up from germline, CDR1 is SGHTA and CDR2 is FQGNSA. With V trimmed by 0 bases and J by 4 bases, 2 bases remained unmatched. The CDR3 sequence is 14 residues long. The CDR3 sequence is CASSLAGGGYGYTF. In DNA form, the CDR3 reads TGTGCCAGCAGCTTAGCAGGGGGCGGCTATGGCTACACCTTC.

The chain combines TRBV24-1 with TRBJ2-1; TRBD1 might be the D (6 bases). The CDR3 totals 13 residues. In germline, CDR1 is KGHDR, CDR2 SFDVKD. V dropped 5 bases and J dropped 9 bases, with 13 bases sitting between them. CDR3 residues: CATSGLQGREQFF. CDR3 nucleotides: TGTGCCACCAGTGGTCTACAGGGTCGTGAGCAGTTCTTC.

This chain connects TRBV5-1 to TRBJ2-2; D perhaps matches TRBD1 (5 bases). Trimming removed 3 bases at V and 1 base at J, with 13 bases between. Germline CDR1 and CDR2: SGHRS and YFSETQ. This CDR3 spans 16 amino acids. The CDR3 DNA is TGCGCCAGCAGCTCTCCTGTGGGGCGGAACACCGGGGAGCTGTTTTTT. This sequence encodes CASSSPVGRNTGELFF.

This clone was observed a few times. The chain links TRBV3-1 (or the pseudogene TRBV3-2) to TRBJ2-5, with D perhaps TRBD1 (5 bases). The CDR3 totals 14 residues. Trimming pared 4 bases from V and 1 base from J, leaving 10 bases between. In germline, CDR1 is LGHDT, CDR2 YNNKEL (reference sequence). The CDR3 region has the DNA TGTGCCAGCAGCCGAATTGACAGCCAAGAGACCCAGTACTTC. Its translation is CASSRIDSQETQYF.

V usage is TRBV3-1 (or the pseudogene TRBV3-2) and J usage is TRBJ2-5; the match to TRBD2 covers 7 bases. The CDR3 covers 11 residues. Germline CDR1 is LGHDT and CDR2 is YNNKEL (reference sequence). V was pared by 4 bases and J by 7 bases, with 0 bases of the junction left unmatched. DNA of the CDR3: TGTGCCAGCAGCCCGGGGGGGACCCAGTACTTC. Residues: CASSPGGTQYF.

The chain combines TRBV7-9 with TRBJ2-5, with 12 bases aligning to TRBD2. Per the germline V gene, CDR1 is SEHNR and CDR2 is FQNEAQ (reference sequence). J lost 1 base, V lost 7 bases, and 19 bases had no gene match. CDR3 length: 20 residues. The CDR3 region is CASTPPSLLAGGRFQETQYF. Here the CDR3 DNA reads TGTGCCAGCACCCCCCCGAGCTTACTAGCGGGGGGCCGGTTCCAAGAGACCCAGTACTTC.

J is TRBJ1-2 and V is TRBV30; the match to TRBD1 covers 11 bases. This CDR3 is built from 15 residues. In germline, CDR1 is GTSNPN, CDR2 SVGIG (reference sequence). Trimming at V came to 3 bases and at J to 2 bases, leaving 5 bases not matched to a gene. The CDR3 spells CAWSLWDRGNYGYTF. The CDR3 bases are TGTGCCTGGAGCCTTTGGGACAGGGGGAACTATGGCTACACCTTC.